This T cell receptor beta chain is from a study of blood T cell repertoires in COVID-19. Authors' methods: Amplification from reference gene primers served as the basis for estimated nucleated cell counts. Only in-frame clones appear in the TCRdb table, and some are missing; sequencing was by immunoSEQ multiplex PCR. The DNA gave D and trimming, while V, J and clone size come from that table. The sample includes 150,000 to 200,000 clones, about 83% of them seen just once. Germline values: CDR1 SGHRS, CDR2 YFSETQ. The CDR3 runs to 15 residues. V lost 4 bases, J lost 0 bases, and 13 bases lay in between. Patients of the Seattle cohort, enrolled during active infection, were followed longitudinally.

The V gene is TRBV5-1, the J gene TRBJ1-1; D call uncertain. The clonotype was recovered from a woman aged 70-85 years with COVID-19, enrolled during active disease. The specimen was peripheral blood. CDR3 in amino acids: CASSITGSLNTEAFF. The CDR3 nucleotides read TGCGCCAGCAGCATTACCGGGTCTTTGAACACTGAAGCTTTCTTT.